This T cell receptor (beta chain) was documented in a study of graft-versus-host responses after intestinal transplantation. About this clone: Its antigen remains unidentified.

Assay: immunoSEQ multiplex PCR; the TCRdb copy retains only in-frame clones and omits some. Seen here are about 93,000 clones, over 85% observed once, and the top ten hold less than 0.6%. After removal of 5 bases from V and 9 bases from J, the junction contained 4 bases not matched to a gene. This CDR3 contains 13 residues. CDR1 and CDR2 from the germline V gene are SGHRS and YFSETQ. The receptor was isolated from a human donor who received an intestinal transplant. The material was unstimulated CD8+ T cells sorted from spleen or lymph node cells, obtained before intestinal transplant. The rearrangement links TRBV5-1 to TRBJ2-1; 11 positions match TRBD2. The CDR3 region is CASRLAGGTEQFF. DNA for the CDR3: TGCGCCAGCAGGCTAGCGGGAGGAACTGAGCAGTTCTTC.